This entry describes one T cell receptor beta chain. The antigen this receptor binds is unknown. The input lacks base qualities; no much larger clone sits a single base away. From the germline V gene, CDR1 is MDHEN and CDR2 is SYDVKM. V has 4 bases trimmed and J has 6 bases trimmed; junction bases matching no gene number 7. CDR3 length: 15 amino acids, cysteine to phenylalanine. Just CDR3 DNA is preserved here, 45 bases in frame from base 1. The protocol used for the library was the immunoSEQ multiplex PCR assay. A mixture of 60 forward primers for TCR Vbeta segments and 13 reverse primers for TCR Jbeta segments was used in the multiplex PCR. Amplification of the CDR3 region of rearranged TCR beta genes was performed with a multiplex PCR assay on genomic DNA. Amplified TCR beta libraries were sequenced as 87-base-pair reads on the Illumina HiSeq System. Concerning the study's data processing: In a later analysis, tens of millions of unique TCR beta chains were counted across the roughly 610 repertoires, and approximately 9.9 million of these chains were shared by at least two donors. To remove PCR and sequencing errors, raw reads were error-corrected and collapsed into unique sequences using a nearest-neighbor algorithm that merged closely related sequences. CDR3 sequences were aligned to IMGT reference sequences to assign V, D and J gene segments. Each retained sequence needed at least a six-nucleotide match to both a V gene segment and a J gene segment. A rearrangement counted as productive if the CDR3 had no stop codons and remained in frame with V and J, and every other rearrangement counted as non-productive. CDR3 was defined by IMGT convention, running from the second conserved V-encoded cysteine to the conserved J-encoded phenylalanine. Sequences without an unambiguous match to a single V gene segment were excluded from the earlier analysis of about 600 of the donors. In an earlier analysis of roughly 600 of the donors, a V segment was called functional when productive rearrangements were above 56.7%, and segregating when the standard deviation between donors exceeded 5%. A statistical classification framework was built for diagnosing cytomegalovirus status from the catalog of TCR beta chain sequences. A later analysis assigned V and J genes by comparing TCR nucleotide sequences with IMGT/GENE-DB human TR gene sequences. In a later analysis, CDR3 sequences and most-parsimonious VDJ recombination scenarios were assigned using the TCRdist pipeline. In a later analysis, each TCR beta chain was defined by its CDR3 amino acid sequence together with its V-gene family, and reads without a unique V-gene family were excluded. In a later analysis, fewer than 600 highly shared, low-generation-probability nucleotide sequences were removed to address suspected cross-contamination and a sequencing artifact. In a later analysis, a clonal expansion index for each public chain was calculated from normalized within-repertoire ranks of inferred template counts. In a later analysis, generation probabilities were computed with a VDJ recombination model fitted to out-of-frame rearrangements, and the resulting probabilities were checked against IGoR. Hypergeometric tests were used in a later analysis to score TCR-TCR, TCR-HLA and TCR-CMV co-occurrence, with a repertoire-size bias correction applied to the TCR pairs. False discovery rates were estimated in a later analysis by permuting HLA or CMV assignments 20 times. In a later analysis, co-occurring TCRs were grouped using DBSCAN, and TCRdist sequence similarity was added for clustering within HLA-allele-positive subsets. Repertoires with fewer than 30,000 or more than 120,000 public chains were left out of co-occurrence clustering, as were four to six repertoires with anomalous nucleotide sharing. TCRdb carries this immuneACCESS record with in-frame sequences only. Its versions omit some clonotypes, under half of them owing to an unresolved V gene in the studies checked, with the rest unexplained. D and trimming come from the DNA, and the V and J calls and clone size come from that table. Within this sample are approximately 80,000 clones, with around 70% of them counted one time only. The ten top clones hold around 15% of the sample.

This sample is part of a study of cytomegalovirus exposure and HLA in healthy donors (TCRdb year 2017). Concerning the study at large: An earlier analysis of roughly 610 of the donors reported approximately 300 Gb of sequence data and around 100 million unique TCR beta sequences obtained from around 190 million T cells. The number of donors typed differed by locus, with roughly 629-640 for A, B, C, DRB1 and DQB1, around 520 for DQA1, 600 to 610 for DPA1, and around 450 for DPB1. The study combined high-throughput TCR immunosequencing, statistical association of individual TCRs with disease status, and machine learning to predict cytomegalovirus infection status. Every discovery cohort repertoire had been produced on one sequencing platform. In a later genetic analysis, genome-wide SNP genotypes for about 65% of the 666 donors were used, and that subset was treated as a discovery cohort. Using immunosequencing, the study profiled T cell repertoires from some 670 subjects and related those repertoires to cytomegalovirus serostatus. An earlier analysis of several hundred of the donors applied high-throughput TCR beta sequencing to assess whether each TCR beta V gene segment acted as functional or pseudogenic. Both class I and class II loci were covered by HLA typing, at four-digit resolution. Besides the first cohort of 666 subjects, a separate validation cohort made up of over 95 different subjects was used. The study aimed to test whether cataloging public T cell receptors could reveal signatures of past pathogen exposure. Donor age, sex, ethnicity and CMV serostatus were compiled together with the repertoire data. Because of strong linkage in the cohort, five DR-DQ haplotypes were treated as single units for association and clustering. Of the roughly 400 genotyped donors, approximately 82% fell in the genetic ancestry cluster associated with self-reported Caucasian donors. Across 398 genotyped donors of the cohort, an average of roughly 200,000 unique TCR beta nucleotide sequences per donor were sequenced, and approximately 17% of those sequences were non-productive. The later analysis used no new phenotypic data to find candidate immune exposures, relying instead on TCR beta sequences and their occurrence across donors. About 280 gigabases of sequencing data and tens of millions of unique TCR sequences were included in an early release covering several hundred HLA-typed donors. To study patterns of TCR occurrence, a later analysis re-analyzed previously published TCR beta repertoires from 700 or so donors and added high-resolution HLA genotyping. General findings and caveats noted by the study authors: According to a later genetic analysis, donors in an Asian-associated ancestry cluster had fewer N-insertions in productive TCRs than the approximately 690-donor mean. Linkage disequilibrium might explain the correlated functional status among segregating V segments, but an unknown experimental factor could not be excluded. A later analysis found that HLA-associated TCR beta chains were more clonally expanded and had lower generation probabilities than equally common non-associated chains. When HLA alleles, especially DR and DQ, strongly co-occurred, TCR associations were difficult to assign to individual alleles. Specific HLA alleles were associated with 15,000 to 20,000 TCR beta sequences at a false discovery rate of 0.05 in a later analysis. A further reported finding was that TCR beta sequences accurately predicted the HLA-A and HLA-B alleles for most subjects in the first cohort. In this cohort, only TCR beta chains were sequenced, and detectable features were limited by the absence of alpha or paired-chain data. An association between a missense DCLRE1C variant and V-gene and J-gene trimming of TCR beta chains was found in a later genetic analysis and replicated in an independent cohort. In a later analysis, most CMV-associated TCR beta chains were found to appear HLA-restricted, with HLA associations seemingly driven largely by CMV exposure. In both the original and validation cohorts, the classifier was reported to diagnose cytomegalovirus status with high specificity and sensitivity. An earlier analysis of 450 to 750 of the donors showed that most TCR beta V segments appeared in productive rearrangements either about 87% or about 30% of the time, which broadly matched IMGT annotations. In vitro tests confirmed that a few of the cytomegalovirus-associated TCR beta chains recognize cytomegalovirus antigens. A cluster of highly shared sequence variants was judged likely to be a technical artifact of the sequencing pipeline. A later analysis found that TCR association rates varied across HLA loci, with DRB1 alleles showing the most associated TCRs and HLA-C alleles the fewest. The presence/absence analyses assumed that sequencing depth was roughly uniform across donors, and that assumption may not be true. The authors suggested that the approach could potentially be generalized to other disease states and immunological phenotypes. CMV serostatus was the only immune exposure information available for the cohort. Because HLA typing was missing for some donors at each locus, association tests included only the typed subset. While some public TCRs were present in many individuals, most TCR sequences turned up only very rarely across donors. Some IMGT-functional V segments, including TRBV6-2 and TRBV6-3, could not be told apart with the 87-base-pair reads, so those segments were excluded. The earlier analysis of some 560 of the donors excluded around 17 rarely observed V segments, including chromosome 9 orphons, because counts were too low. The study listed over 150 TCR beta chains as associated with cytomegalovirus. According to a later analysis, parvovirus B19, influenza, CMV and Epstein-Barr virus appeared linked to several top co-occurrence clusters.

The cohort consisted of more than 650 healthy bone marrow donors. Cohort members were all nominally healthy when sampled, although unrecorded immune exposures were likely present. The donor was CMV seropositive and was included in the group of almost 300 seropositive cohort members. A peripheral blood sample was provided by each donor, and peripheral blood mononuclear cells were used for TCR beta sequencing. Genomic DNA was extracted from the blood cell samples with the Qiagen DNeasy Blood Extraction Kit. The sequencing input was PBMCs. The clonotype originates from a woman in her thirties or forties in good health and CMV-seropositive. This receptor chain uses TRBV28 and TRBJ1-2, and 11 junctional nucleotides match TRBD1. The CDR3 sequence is CASSSPGTGGDGYTF. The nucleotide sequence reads TGTGCCAGCAGTTCCCCGGGGACAGGGGGTGATGGCTACACCTTC.